This TCR beta chain comes out of a study of blood T cell repertoires in COVID-19. Study details: COVID-19 samples, acute and convalescent, were from the United States, Italy and Spain. PBMCs, B-cell-depleted T cells, or T cells provided the cDNA or gDNA that made up the material.

This table comes from immunoSEQ multiplex PCR, and its TCRdb copy is limited to in-frame clones, with some not included. Found here are hundreds of thousands of clones, more than 75% of them singletons; the top ten hold under 2.5%. Study members were between about 18 and 90 years old and lived in 20 to 30 US regions. Self-reported history from a screening survey and questionnaire set each donor's cohort. This CDR3 has 17 residues. Germline V CDR1 and CDR2: MNHNS, SASEGT. The V gene end was trimmed by 1 base and the J gene end by 3 bases; junction bases not matched to a gene: 4. Sequencing was performed on PBMCs or T cells enriched from blood (not recorded which). V and J are TRBV6-1 and TRBJ2-7, with TRBD2 matching over 15 bases. This receptor was obtained from a woman aged 60-75 years in a cohort exposed to, infected with or recovered from COVID-19 (not recorded which). DNA for the CDR3: TGTGCCAGCAGTGAAGTGGGGACTAGCGGGAGGAACTACGAGCAGTACTTC. This encodes CASSEVGTSGRNYEQYF.